This T cell receptor (beta chain) was identified in a study of T cell responses to AZD1222 COVID-19 vaccine. General study points: Clonal diversity was possibly underestimated; the donors were predominantly white British and more often female. When two AZD1222 doses had been given, Spike-specific TCR breadth and depth rose. The study identified only 6 or 7 AZD1222 recipients as seropositive at baseline. All repertoire sampling was performed exclusively after the peak T cell response.

TCRdb keeps only in-frame clones here, not all; method: immunoSEQ multiplex PCR. This table has fewer than 200,000 clones, more than 75% appearing once. As for this clone: As yet, its antigen is unknown.

V lost 10 bases, J lost 7 bases, and 19 bases lay in between. The CDR3 contains 13 residues. Germline CDR1 reads SGHDN; CDR2 reads FVKESK. This sequence joins TRBV14 and TRBJ1-2; D gene uncertain. This clonotype was sampled from an adult who received the AZD1222 COVID-19 vaccine. The material was peripheral blood, obtained 28 days after the second AZD1222 dose. The CDR3 bases are TGTGCCACATCATACCAGGTTTTTCTTGGCTACACCTTC. Residues: CATSYQVFLGYTF.